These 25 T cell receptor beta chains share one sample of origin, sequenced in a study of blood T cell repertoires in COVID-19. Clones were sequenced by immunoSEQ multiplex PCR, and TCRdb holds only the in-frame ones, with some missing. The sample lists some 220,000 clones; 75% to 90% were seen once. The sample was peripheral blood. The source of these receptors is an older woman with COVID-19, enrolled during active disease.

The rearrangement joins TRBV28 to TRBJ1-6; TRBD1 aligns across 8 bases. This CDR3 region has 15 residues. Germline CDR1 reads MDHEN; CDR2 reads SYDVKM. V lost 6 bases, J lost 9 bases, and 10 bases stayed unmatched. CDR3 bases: TGTGCCAGCAGCCCTGGACAGGGCACTCTTTCACCCCTCCACTTT. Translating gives CASSPGQGTLSPLHF.

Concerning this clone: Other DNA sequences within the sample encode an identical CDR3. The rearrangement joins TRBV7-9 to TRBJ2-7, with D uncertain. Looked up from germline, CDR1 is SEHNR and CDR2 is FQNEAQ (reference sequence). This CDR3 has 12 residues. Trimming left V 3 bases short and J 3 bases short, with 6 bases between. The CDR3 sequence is CASSLSGYEQYF. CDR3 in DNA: TGTGCCAGCAGCTTGTCAGGCTACGAGCAGTACTTC.

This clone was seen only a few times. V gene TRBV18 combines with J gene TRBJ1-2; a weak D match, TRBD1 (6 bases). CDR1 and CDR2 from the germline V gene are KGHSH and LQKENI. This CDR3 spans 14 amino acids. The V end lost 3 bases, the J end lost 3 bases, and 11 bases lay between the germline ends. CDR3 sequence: CASSPDRTYYGYTF. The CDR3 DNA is TGTGCCAGCTCACCCGACAGGACCTACTATGGCTACACCTTC.

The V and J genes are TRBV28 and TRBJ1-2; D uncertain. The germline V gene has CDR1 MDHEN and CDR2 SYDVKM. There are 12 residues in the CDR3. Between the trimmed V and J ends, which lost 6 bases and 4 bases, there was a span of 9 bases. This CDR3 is CASSLTSYGYTF. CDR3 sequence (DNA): TGTGCCAGCAGCTTAACAAGCTATGGCTACACCTTC.

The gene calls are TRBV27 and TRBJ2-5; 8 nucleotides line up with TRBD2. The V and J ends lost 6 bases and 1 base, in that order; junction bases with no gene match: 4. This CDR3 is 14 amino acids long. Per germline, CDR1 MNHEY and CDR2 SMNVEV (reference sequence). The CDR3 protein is CASRRAGAQETQYF. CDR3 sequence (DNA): TGTGCCAGCAGAAGAGCGGGAGCCCAAGAGACCCAGTACTTC.

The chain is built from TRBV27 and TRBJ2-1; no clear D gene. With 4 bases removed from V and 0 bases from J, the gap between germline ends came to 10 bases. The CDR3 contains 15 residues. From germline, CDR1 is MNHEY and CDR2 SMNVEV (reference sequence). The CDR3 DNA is TGTGCCAGCAGTTCCTCGTACAGCTCCTACAATGAGCAGTTCTTC. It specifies CASSSSYSSYNEQFF.

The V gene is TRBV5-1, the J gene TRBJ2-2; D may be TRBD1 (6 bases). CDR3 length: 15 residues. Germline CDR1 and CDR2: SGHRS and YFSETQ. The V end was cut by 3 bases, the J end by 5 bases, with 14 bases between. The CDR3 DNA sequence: TGCGCCAGCAGCTCCCAGCAGGGGAGTACCGGGGAGCTGTTTTTT. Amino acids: CASSSQQGSTGELFF.

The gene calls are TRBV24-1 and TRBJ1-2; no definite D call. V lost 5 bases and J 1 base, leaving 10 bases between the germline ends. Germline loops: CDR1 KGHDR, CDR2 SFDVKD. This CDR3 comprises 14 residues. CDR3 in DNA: TGTGCCACCAGTGCCACACAGCTTAACTATGGCTACACCTTC. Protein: CATSATQLNYGYTF.

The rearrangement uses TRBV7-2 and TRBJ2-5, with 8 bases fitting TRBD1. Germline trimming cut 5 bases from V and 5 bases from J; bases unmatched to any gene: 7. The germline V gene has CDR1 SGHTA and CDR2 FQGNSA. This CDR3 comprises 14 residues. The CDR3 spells CASSPPGGFETQYF. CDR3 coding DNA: TGTGCCAGCAGCCCCCCAGGGGGCTTTGAGACCCAGTACTTC.

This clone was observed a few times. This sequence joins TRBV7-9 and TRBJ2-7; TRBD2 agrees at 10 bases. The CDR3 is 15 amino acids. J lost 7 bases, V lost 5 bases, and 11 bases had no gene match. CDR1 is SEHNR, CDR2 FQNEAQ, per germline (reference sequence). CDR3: CASSPQGSGGREQYF. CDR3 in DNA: TGTGCCAGCAGCCCCCAGGGTAGCGGGGGGCGGGAGCAGTACTTC.

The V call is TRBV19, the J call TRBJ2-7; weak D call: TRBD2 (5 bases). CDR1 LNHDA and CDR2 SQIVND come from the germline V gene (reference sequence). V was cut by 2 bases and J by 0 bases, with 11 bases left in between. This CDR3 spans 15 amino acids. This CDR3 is CASSILPSRSYEQYF. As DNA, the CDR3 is TGTGCCAGTAGTATACTGCCTAGCCGCTCCTACGAGCAGTACTTC.

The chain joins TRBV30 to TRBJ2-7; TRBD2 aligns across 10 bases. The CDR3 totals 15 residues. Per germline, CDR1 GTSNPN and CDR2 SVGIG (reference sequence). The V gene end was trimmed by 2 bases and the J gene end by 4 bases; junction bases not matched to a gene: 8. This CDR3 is CAWSPDSGRFYEQYF. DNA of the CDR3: TGTGCCTGGAGTCCCGATAGCGGGAGGTTTTACGAGCAGTACTTC.

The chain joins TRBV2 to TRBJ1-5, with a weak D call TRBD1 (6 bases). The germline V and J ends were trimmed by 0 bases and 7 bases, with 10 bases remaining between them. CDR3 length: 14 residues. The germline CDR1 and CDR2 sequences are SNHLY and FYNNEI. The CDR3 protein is CASSEAGGFQPQHF. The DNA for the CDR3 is TGTGCCAGCAGTGAAGCAGGGGGATTCCAGCCCCAGCATTTT.

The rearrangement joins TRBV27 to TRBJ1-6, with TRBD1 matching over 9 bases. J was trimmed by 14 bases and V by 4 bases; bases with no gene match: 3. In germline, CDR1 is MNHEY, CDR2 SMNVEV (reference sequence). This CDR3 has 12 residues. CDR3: CASSYRDRALHF. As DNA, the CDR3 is TGTGCCAGCAGTTACCGGGACAGGGCCCTCCACTTT.

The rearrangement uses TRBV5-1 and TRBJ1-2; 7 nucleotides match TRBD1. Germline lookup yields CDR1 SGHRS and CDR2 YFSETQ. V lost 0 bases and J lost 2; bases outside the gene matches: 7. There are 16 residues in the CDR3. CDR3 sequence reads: CASSLAPQGGNYGYTF. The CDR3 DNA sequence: TGCGCCAGCAGCTTGGCCCCGCAGGGGGGCAACTATGGCTACACCTTC.

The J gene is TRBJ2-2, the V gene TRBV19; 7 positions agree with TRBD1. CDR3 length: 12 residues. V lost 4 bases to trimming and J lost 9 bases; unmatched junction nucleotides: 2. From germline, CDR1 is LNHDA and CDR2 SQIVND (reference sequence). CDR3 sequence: CASSKTGWELFF. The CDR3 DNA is TGTGCCAGTAGTAAGACAGGGTGGGAGCTGTTTTTT.

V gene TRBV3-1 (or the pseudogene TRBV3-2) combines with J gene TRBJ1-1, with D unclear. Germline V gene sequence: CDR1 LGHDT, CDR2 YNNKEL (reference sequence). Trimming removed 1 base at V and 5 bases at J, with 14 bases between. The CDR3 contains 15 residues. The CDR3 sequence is CASSQGGGHGTEAFF. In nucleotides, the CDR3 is TGTGCCAGCAGCCAAGGGGGAGGTCATGGTACTGAAGCTTTCTTT.

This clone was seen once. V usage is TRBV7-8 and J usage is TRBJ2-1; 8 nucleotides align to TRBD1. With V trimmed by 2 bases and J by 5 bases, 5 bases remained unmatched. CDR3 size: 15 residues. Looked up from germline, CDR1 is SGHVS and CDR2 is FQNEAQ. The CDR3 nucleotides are TGTGCCAGCAGCTTACGGACAGGGCAGAACAATGAGCAGTTCTTC. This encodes CASSLRTGQNNEQFF.

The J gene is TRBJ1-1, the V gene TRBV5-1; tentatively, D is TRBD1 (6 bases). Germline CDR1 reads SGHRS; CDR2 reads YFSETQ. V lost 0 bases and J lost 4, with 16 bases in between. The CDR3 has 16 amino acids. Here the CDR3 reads CASSLGVGGGSTEAFF. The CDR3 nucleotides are TGCGCCAGCAGCTTGGGTGTAGGGGGTGGGAGCACTGAAGCTTTCTTT.

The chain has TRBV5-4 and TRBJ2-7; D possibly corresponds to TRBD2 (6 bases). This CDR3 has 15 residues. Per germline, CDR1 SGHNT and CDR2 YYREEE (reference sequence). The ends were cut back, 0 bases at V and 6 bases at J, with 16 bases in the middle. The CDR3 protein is CASSLGTGVKGEQYF. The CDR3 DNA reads TGTGCCAGCAGCTTGGGTACGGGAGTCAAGGGCGAGCAGTACTTC.

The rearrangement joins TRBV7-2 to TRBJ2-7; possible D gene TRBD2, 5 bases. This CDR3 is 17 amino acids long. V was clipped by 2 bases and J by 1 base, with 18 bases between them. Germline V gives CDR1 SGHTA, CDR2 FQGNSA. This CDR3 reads CASSLTASPFTSYEQYF. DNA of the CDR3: TGTGCCAGCAGCTTAACGGCTAGCCCCTTCACTTCCTACGAGCAGTACTTC.

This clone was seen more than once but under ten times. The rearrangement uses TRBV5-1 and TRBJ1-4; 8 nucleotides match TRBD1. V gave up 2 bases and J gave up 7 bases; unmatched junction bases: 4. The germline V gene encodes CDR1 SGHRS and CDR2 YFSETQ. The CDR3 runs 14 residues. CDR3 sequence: CASSLGQGSEKLFF. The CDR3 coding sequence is TGCGCCAGCAGCTTAGGACAGGGCAGTGAAAAACTGTTTTTT. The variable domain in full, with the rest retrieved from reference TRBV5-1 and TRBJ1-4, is KAGVTQTPRYLIKTRGQQVTLSCSPISGHRSVSWYQQTPGQGLQFLFEYFSETQRNKGNFPGRFSGRQFSNSRSEMNVSTLELGDSALYLCASSLGQGSEKLFFGSGTQLSVL.

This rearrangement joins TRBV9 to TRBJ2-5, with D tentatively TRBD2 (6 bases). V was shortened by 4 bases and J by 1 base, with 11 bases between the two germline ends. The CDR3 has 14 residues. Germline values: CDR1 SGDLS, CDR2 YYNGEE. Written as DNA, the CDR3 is TGTGCCAGCAGCCCTCGGGACTTCCAAGAGACCCAGTACTTC. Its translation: CASSPRDFQETQYF.

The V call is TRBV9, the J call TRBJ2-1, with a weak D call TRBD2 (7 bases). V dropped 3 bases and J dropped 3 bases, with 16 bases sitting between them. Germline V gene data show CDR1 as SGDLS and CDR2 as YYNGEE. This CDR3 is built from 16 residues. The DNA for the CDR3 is TGTGCCAGCAGCGCCCAGGGGAGCGGGAACTACAATGAGCAGTTCTTC. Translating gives CASSAQGSGNYNEQFF.

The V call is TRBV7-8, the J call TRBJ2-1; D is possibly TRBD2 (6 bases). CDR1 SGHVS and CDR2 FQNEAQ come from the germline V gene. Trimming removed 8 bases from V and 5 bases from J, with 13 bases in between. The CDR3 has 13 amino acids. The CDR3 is CASSPQRDNEQFF. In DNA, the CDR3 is TGTGCCAGCTCCCCGCAGCGGGACAATGAGCAGTTCTTC.